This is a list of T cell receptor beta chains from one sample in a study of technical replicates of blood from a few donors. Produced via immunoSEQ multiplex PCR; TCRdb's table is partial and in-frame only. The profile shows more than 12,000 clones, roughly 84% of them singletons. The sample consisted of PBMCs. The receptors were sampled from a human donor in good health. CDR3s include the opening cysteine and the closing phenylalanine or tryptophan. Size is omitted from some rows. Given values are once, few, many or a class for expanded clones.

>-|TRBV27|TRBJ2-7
CASSLKVRGEQYF
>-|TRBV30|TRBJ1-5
CAWSGQDNQPQHF
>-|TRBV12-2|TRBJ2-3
CASRFLGFTDTQYF
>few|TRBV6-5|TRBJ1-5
CASSSLYSNQPQHF
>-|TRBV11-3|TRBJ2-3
CASSFGGSYDTSTDTQYF
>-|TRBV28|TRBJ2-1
CASSPMGSSYNEQFF
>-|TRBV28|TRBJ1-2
CASSLGQGTINYGYTF
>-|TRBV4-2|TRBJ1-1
CASSQGAQPGSITEAFF
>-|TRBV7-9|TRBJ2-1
CASSPDSDEQFF
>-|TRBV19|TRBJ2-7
CASSILSTGDAQYF
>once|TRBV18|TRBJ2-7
CASSPRGRGSSYEQYF
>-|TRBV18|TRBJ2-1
CASSPKQGLAGLNEQFF
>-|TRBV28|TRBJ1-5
CASSEPQGVYNQPQHF
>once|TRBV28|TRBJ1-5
CASSRDRIKKGNSNQPQHF
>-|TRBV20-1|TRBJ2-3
CSAVSTDTQYF
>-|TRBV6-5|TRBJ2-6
CASSYLGGANVLTF
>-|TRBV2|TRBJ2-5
CASSEVWGDSSRGETQYF